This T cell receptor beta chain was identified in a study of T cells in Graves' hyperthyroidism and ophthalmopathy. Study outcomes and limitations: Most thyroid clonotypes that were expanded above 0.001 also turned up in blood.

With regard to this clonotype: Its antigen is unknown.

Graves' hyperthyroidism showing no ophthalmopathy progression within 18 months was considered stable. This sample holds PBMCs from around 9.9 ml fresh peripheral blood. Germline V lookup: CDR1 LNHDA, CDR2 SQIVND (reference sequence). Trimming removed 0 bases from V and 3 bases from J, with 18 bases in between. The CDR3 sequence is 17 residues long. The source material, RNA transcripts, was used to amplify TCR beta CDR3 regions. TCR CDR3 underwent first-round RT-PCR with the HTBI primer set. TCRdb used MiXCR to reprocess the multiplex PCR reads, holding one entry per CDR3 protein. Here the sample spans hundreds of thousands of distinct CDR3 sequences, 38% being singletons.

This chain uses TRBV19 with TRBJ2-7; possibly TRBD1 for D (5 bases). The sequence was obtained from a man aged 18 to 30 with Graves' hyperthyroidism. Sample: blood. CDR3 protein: CASSIDVGRANHYEQYF. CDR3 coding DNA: TGTGCCAGTAGTATAGACGTCGGCAGGGCCAACCACTACGAGCAGTACTTC.